The 17 T cell receptor beta chains listed next were all sequenced from one sample in a study of T cell responses to AZD1222 COVID-19 vaccine. The assay was immunoSEQ multiplex PCR, and TCRdb's table has in-frame clones only and misses some. The data contain roughly 180,000 clones, approximately 90% of them singletons. Sequenced material: peripheral blood, taken 28 days after the second AZD1222 dose. These receptors came from an adult who received the AZD1222 COVID-19 vaccine.

V is TRBV9 and J is TRBJ2-7; tentative D call: TRBD2 (5 bases). Germline CDR1 SGDLS, CDR2 YYNGEE. Trimming stripped 0 bases from V and 2 bases from J, with 12 bases between. The CDR3 sequence is 15 residues long. The CDR3 nucleotides read TGTGCCAGCAGCGTAGGCGCTAGCTCTCCCTACGAGCAGTACTTC. Encoded protein: CASSVGASSPYEQYF.

The V call is TRBV5-6, the J call TRBJ1-4; no clear D. CDR3 length equals 16 residues. In germline, CDR1 is SGHDT, CDR2 YYEEEE. The V gene lost 0 bases and the J gene lost 0 bases, with 9 bases spanning the gap. The CDR3 spells CASSLDTGTTNEKLFF. Here the CDR3 DNA reads TGTGCCAGCAGCTTGGATACCGGGACAACTAATGAAAAACTGTTTTTT.

V is TRBV5-1 and J is TRBJ2-7, with TRBD2 matching over 11 bases. Germline V gene lookup returns CDR1 SGHRS and CDR2 YFSETQ. This CDR3 has 14 amino acids. V was pared by 4 bases and J by 5 bases, with 5 bases of the junction left unmatched. The CDR3 reads CASSISGGGHEQYF. The CDR3, as DNA: TGCGCCAGCAGCATTAGCGGGGGGGGCCACGAGCAGTACTTC.

The chain combines TRBV5-6 with TRBJ2-7; D gene uncertain. Trimming pared 0 bases from V and 5 bases from J, leaving 3 bases between. The CDR3 has 11 residues. Germline CDR1 SGHDT, CDR2 YYEEEE. In DNA, the CDR3 is TGTGCCAGCAGCTTGGTAGACGAGCAGTACTTC. Translated: CASSLVDEQYF.

The chain uses TRBV21-1 and TRBJ2-3; the tabulated D call, TRBD2, remains unverified against the DNA. TRBV21-1 is noted as a pseudogene. CDR3 length: 21 amino acids. The CDR3 DNA reads as TGTGCCAGCAGCAAAATACAGACGTTTCCATCTAGCGGGGGATACACAGATACGCAGTATTTT. This sequence encodes CASSKIQTFPSSGGYTDTQYF.

This chain links TRBV30 with TRBJ2-7; D is undetermined. The V and J ends lost 0 bases and 4 bases respectively, with 7 bases between them. Germline V lookup: CDR1 GTSNPN, CDR2 SVGIG (reference sequence). This CDR3 has 12 amino acids. The CDR3 coding sequence is TGTGCCTGGAGTGTAACCTCATACGAGCAGTACTTC. Translating gives CAWSVTSYEQYF.

This chain connects TRBV7-9 to TRBJ1-1; perhaps TRBD1 as D (6 bases). V lost 7 bases and J lost 1, with 13 bases in between. The CDR3 spans 14 residues. The germline V gene has CDR1 SEHNR and CDR2 FQNEAQ (reference sequence). The CDR3 bases are TGTGCCAGCATACTCCAGGGGCGGAACACTGAAGCTTTCTTT. Translation gives CASILQGRNTEAFF.

This rearrangement joins TRBV19 to TRBJ2-7; D may correspond to TRBD1 or TRBD2 (5 bases each). The germline V gene has CDR1 LNHDA and CDR2 SQIVND (reference sequence). This CDR3 has 13 residues. Trimming removed 1 base from V and 4 bases from J, with 8 bases in between. The CDR3 nucleotides are TGTGCCAGTAGTATAGCGGGACCTTACGAGCAGTACTTC. This translates into CASSIAGPYEQYF.

This clone has just one count. In nucleotides, the CDR3 is TGTGCCAGCAGCGTAGCCTTTGACGGAAACACTGAAGCTTTCTTT. It yields the protein CASSVAFDGNTEAFF. The chain has TRBV2 and TRBJ1-1; D gene uncertain. CDR1 and CDR2 (germline): SNHLY, FYNNEI. Trimming took 6 bases from V and 2 from J, leaving 16 bases between them. The CDR3 length is 15 residues.

The rearrangement joins TRBV9 to TRBJ2-1; TRBD2 matches at 13 bases. The CDR3 loop spans 16 amino acids. J was trimmed by 9 bases and V by 0 bases; bases with no gene match: 6. The V gene's germline CDR1 is SGDLS and CDR2 YYNGEE. The CDR3: CASSVGGTSGTTEQFF. The CDR3 nucleotides are TGTGCCAGCAGCGTAGGAGGGACTAGCGGGACCACTGAGCAGTTCTTC. Full variable domain (remainder filled in from reference TRBV9 and TRBJ2-1): DSGVTQTPKHLITATGQRVTLRCSPRSGDLSVYWYQQSLDQGLQFLIQYYNGEERAKGNILERFSAQQFPDLHSELNLSSLELGDSALYFCASSVGGTSGTTEQFFGPGTRLTVL.

This rearrangement joins TRBV7-2 to TRBJ1-5; 7 bases match TRBD1. Germline V lookup: CDR1 SGHTA, CDR2 FQGNSA. The length of the CDR3 is 15 residues. J gave up 1 base and V 5 bases, and 5 bases lay outside the gene matches. CDR3 nucleotides: TGTGCCAGCAGCGATAACAGGGGAAGCAATCAGCCCCAGCATTTT. Residues: CASSDNRGSNQPQHF.

V and J are TRBV5-6 and TRBJ1-2, with TRBD1 matching over 10 bases. CDR1 is SGHDT, CDR2 YYEEEE, per germline. The CDR3 length is 15 residues. Unmatched junction bases numbered 3, after V lost 1 base and J lost 3 bases. CDR3 DNA sequence: TGTGCCAGCAGCTTGCGCGGGACAGGGGACTATGGCTACACCTTC. Translating gives CASSLRGTGDYGYTF. The entire variable domain, with the rest obtained from reference TRBV5-6 and TRBJ1-2, is as follows: DAGVTQSPTHLIKTRGQQVTLRCSPKSGHDTVSWYQQALGQGPQFIFQYYEEEERQRGNFPDRFSGHQFPNYSSELNVNALLLGDSALYLCASSLRGTGDYGYTFGSGTRLTVV.

The CDR3 DNA is TGTGCCAGCAGCTTCTCAGGGCGCAGGGGAAATGTTAATGAAAAACTGTTTTTT. This gives the protein CASSFSGRRGNVNEKLFF. The chain is built from TRBV5-6 and TRBJ1-4; possibly TRBD1 for D (6 bases). Per the germline V gene, CDR1 is SGHDT and CDR2 is YYEEEE. The germline V and J ends were trimmed by 2 bases and 4 bases, with 21 bases remaining between them. The CDR3 runs 18 residues.

This rearrangement joins TRBV11-1 to TRBJ2-7, with D possibly matching TRBD2 (6 bases). Germline V lookup: CDR1 SGHAT, CDR2 FQDESV (reference sequence). There are 12 residues in the CDR3. The V gene lost 8 bases and the J gene lost 3 bases, with 11 bases spanning the gap. CDR3 DNA: TGTGCCAGCGGCGGGACCCTCTACGAGCAGTACTTC. Translated: CASGGTLYEQYF.

The chain combines TRBV14 with TRBJ1-6; no clear D. The ends were cut back, 2 bases at V and 7 bases at J, with 12 bases in the middle. The CDR3 runs to 15 residues. In germline, CDR1 is SGHDN, CDR2 FVKESK. The CDR3 coding sequence is TGTGCCAGCAGCCAAAACCCCGGACCAAATTCACCCCTCCACTTT. Translation gives CASSQNPGPNSPLHF.

J is TRBJ2-5 and V is TRBV7-2, with 10 bases matching TRBD2. V gave up 3 bases and J gave up 4 bases; unmatched junction bases: 5. The CDR3 is 15 amino acids. In germline, CDR1 is SGHTA, CDR2 FQGNSA. In DNA, the CDR3 is TGTGCCAGCAGCTTCGGCGGACTAGCGGCAGAGACCCAGTACTTC. Residues: CASSFGGLAAETQYF.

This chain uses TRBV6-2 or TRBV6-3 with TRBJ1-2; 7 positions match TRBD1. Unmatched junction bases numbered 7, after V lost 1 base and J lost 5 bases. The CDR3 extends over 15 amino acids. Germline V gene lookup returns CDR1 MNHEY and CDR2 SVGEGT. For the CDR3, the DNA is TGTGCCAGCAGTTACTATGGGACAGAGGGGTATGGCTACACCTTC. Translated: CASSYYGTEGYGYTF.